The source of this TCR beta chain is a study of T cells of healthy individuals. Using its own MiXCR run on the 5' RACE reads, TCRdb lists one record per CDR3 protein. The table shows 50,000 to 55,000 distinct CDR3 sequences, with about 15% occurring only once. With V trimmed by 1 base and J by 2 bases, 3 bases remained unmatched. Germline lookup yields CDR1 SNHLY and CDR2 FYNNEI. This CDR3 is 16 amino acids long. The receptor's source is a human donor in good health. The V and J genes are TRBV2 and TRBJ2-1; 9 bases line up with TRBD2. CDR3 sequence: CASSEGSGGTYNEQFF. The CDR3 bases are TGTGCCAGCAGTGAAGGGAGCGGGGGGACCTACAATGAGCAGTTCTTC. The variable domain in full, completed from reference TRBV2 and TRBJ2-1, reads EPEVTQTPSHQVTQMGQEVILRCVPISNHLYFYWYRQILGQKVEFLVSFYNNEISEKSEIFDDQFSVERPDGSNFTLKIRSTKLEDSAMYFCASSEGSGGTYNEQFFGPGTRLTVL.